These 29 T cell receptor beta chains came from one sample sequenced in a study of shared clonotypes between healthy human individuals. Generated by immunoSEQ multiplex PCR, the TCRdb table keeps only in-frame clones and is missing some. The table records 2 million to 2.5 million clones, 80% to 95% of them present only once. Sample: naive CD4+ T cells from PBMCs. Subset of the sample: CD45RA+ positively selected. These receptors all come from a young man in good health. Some clones in this sample may be carry-over from other donors' samples.

Of note for this clone: Other nucleotide sequences in the sample specify the same CDR3. The CDR3 DNA reads TGTGCCAGCAGGCCAACAGGTGCCTATGGCTACACCTTC. Encoded protein: CASRPTGAYGYTF. The J gene is TRBJ1-2, the V gene TRBV6-5; D perhaps matches TRBD1 (5 bases). V gave up 6 bases and J gave up 4 bases, with 12 bases separating them. Germline V gene sequence: CDR1 MNHEY, CDR2 SVGAGI. The CDR3 loop spans 13 amino acids.

Of note for this clone: The sample carries other DNA sequences with the same CDR3. The chain combines TRBV5-1 with TRBJ1-2; the D gene is possibly TRBD1 (5 bases). Germline V lookup: CDR1 SGHRS, CDR2 YFSETQ. Trimming took 5 bases from V and 4 from J, leaving 9 bases between them. This CDR3 has 12 residues. This chain's CDR3 is CASREGVYGYTF. For the CDR3, the DNA is TGCGCCAGCAGAGAAGGGGTCTATGGCTACACCTTC.

The chain combines TRBV29-1 with TRBJ2-5, with D perhaps TRBD2 (6 bases). The CDR3 totals 14 residues. Trimming pared 7 bases from V and 0 bases from J, leaving 15 bases between. Germline V gene sequence: CDR1 SQVTM, CDR2 ANQGSEA. The CDR3 nucleotides are TGCAGCGCTCCCTCCCGGGACTACCAAGAGACCCAGTACTTC. Its translation: CSAPSRDYQETQYF.

The genes are TRBV27 and TRBJ1-5; 10 nucleotides line up with TRBD1. Trimming at V came to 6 bases and at J to 3 bases, leaving 2 bases not matched to a gene. From germline, CDR1 is MNHEY and CDR2 SMNVEV (reference sequence). The length of the CDR3 is 14 residues. The CDR3 loop is CASRGQGYNQPQHF. The CDR3 DNA follows: TGTGCCAGCAGGGGACAGGGGTACAATCAGCCCCAGCATTTT.

The V and J genes are TRBV28 and TRBJ2-7; D may be TRBD2 (5 bases). Looked up from germline, CDR1 is MDHEN and CDR2 is SYDVKM. The V gene lost 6 bases and the J gene lost 1 base, with 13 bases spanning the gap. This CDR3 is 14 amino acids long. The CDR3 here is CASRVAGPSYEQYF. CDR3 nucleotides: TGTGCCAGCAGGGTGGCGGGCCCGTCCTACGAGCAGTACTTC.

With respect to this clone: This same CDR3 is encoded by further DNA sequences in the sample. The J gene is TRBJ2-7, the V gene TRBV5-4, with TRBD1 matching 8 bases. The trim removed 4 bases at V and 0 bases at J, leaving 3 bases unmatched. This CDR3 region has 14 residues. Germline V gene lookup returns CDR1 SGHNT and CDR2 YYREEE (reference sequence). Here the CDR3 reads CASSRDRGSYEQYF. CDR3 DNA sequence: TGTGCCAGCAGCCGCGACAGGGGCTCCTACGAGCAGTACTTC.

The chain employs TRBV7-3 and TRBJ2-5; 9 nucleotides match TRBD2. The CDR3 length is 15 residues. With 1 base clipped from V and 2 bases from J, the junction kept 2 bases outside the gene matches. Germline V gene lookup returns CDR1 SGHTA and CDR2 FQGTGA. CDR3 DNA sequence: TGTGCCAGCAGCTTAAACAGCGGGAGGCAAGAGACCCAGTACTTC. It codes for CASSLNSGRQETQYF.

This clone has just one count. V is TRBV7-6 and J is TRBJ2-1; 15 bases are a match to TRBD2. Germline CDR1 SGHVS, CDR2 FNYEAQ. The trim removed 4 bases at V and 9 bases at J, leaving 4 bases unmatched. CDR3 length: 15 amino acids. The CDR3 DNA follows: TGTGCCAGCAGCTGGACTAGCGGGAGGGCCGGTGAGCAGTTCTTC. Translating it yields CASSWTSGRAGEQFF.

This chain uses TRBV7-9 with TRBJ1-4; D is perhaps TRBD1 (6 bases). Germline CDR1 is SEHNR and CDR2 is FQNEAQ (reference sequence). Between the trimmed V and J ends, which lost 3 bases and 3 bases, there was a span of 8 bases. The CDR3 spans 14 residues. The CDR3 reads CASSLSGANEKLFF. CDR3 sequence (DNA): TGTGCCAGCAGCTTGTCAGGGGCTAATGAAAAACTGTTTTTT. Complete variable domain (other parts from reference TRBV7-9 and TRBJ1-4): DTGVSQNPRHKITKRGQNVTFRCDPISEHNRLYWYRQTLGQGPEFLTYFQNEAQLEKSRLLSDRFSAERPKGSFSTLEIQRTEQGDSAMYLCASSLSGANEKLFFGSGTQLSVL.

The J gene is TRBJ2-7, the V gene TRBV2, with TRBD1 matching over 8 bases. The CDR3 length is 15 residues. Germline loops: CDR1 SNHLY, CDR2 FYNNEI. The trim removed 8 bases at V and 6 bases at J, leaving 15 bases unmatched. The CDR3 DNA is TGTGCCAGCGGACGGACAGGGACGCCGCCCGGCGAGCAGTACTTC. It yields the protein CASGRTGTPPGEQYF.

The V call is TRBV5-1, the J call TRBJ2-7, with D perhaps TRBD2 (5 bases). V lost 4 bases and J lost 6, with 14 bases in between. This CDR3 is built from 13 residues. CDR1 is SGHRS, CDR2 YFSETQ, per germline. In nucleotides, the CDR3 is TGCGCCAGCAGCCCCGACTCGGGATCCGAGCAGTACTTC. Its protein product is CASSPDSGSEQYF.

This rearrangement joins TRBV9 to TRBJ2-3; 11 bases are a match to TRBD1. CDR1 is SGDLS, CDR2 YYNGEE, per germline. Trimming cost V 3 bases and J 10 bases; bases outside gene matches: 13. The CDR3 is 16 amino acids. Here the CDR3 DNA reads TGTGCCAGCAGCGGGACAGGGGGCATGTTCACCCTGGCGCAGTATTTT. Its translation: CASSGTGGMFTLAQYF.

The J gene is TRBJ1-2, the V gene TRBV7-9; tentatively, D is TRBD1 (6 bases). V was trimmed by 5 bases and J by 7 bases, leaving 26 bases between them. The V gene's germline CDR1 is SEHNR and CDR2 FQNEAQ (reference sequence). The CDR3 runs to 17 residues. Here the CDR3 DNA reads TGTGCCAGCAGCCCCCGGCTTGCAGGGGAAAATGAAGGTGGCTACACCTTC. Its protein product is CASSPRLAGENEGGYTF.

With regard to this clone: This CDR3 is also generated by other DNA sequences in the sample. The rearrangement joins TRBV7-3 to TRBJ1-1, with D hard to call. This CDR3 is built from 13 residues. Trimming stripped 1 base from V and 3 bases from J, with 6 bases between. The germline V gene encodes CDR1 SGHTA and CDR2 FQGTGA. The CDR3 nucleotides read TGTGCCAGCAGCTTAATCGGTTACACTGAAGCTTTCTTT. Residues: CASSLIGYTEAFF.

The V and J genes are TRBV6-1 and TRBJ2-7; the match to TRBD2 covers 11 bases. This CDR3 is built from 14 residues. CDR1 and CDR2 from the germline V gene are MNHNS and SASEGT. V dropped 5 bases and J dropped 3; count of bases not matched to a gene: 3. The CDR3 DNA is TGTGCCAGCAGTCACGGGACTAGCGGCTACGAGCAGTACTTC. Its translation: CASSHGTSGYEQYF.

The V gene is TRBV13, the J gene TRBJ2-7; a weak D match, TRBD2 (5 bases). The V gene lost 0 bases and the J gene lost 4 bases, with 10 bases spanning the gap. The CDR3 contains 14 residues. CDR1 PRHDT and CDR2 FYEKMQ come from the germline V gene (reference sequence). In DNA form, the CDR3 reads TGTGCCAGCAGCTTAGGGGCTAGCAGATACGAGCAGTACTTC. Protein product: CASSLGASRYEQYF.

The CDR3 sequence: CASSLKIMGQGIGVNIQYF. CDR3 DNA: TGTGCCAGCAGTTTAAAGATCATGGGACAGGGGATTGGAGTGAACATTCAGTACTTC. The chain employs TRBV28 and TRBJ2-4; 10 bases are a match to TRBD1. The ends lost 2 bases at V and 7 bases at J; junction bases unmatched: 17. Germline CDR1 MDHEN, CDR2 SYDVKM. The CDR3 has 19 amino acids. Looking up the rest from reference TRBV28 and TRBJ2-4 gives the full variable domain: DVKVTQSSRYLVKRTGEKVFLECVQDMDHENMFWYRQDPGLGLRLIYFSYDVKMKEKGDIPEGYSVSREKKERFSLILESASTNQTSMYLCASSLKIMGQGIGVNIQYFGAGTRLSVL.

To note about this clone: Other nucleotide sequences in the sample specify the same CDR3. This chain joins TRBV5-1 and TRBJ1-3; no clear D gene. The CDR3 length is 15 residues. The germline V gene has CDR1 SGHRS and CDR2 YFSETQ. V dropped 0 bases and J dropped 0 bases, with 7 bases sitting between them. The CDR3 nucleotides are TGCGCCAGCAGCTTGGAGGCAGTCTCTGGAAACACCATATATTTT. Translation: CASSLEAVSGNTIYF.

The chain links TRBV28 to TRBJ2-5; TRBD1 or TRBD2 may be the D gene (6 bases each). Between the trimmed V and J ends, which lost 7 bases and 4 bases, there was a span of 19 bases. The germline CDR1 and CDR2 sequences are MDHEN and SYDVKM. This CDR3 is built from 15 residues. This CDR3 is CASTIGGQGRETQYF. The CDR3 coding sequence is TGTGCCAGCACCATTGGGGGGCAGGGCCGAGAGACCCAGTACTTC.

This chain connects TRBV28 to TRBJ2-1; possibly TRBD2 for D (5 bases). The V gene lost 11 bases and the J gene lost 7 bases, with 18 bases spanning the gap. The CDR3 runs 13 residues. CDR1 is MDHEN and CDR2 is SYDVKM in the germline V gene. CDR3 protein: CALGRASRNEQFF. Here the CDR3 DNA reads TGTGCCCTGGGGAGAGCTTCGAGAAATGAGCAGTTCTTC. The whole variable domain, remainder taken from reference TRBV28 and TRBJ2-1, is DVKVTQSSRYLVKRTGEKVFLECVQDMDHENMFWYRQDPGLGLRLIYFSYDVKMKEKGDIPEGYSVSREKKERFSLILESASTNQTSMYLCALGRASRNEQFFGPGTRLTVL.

This clone was recorded once. The junction does not match germline at one end; this may be a read error. The chain joins TRBV27 to TRBJ2-1; 7 bases match TRBD2. CDR3 length: 16 residues. Germline V CDR1 and CDR2: MNHEY, SMNVEV (reference sequence). CDR3 in amino acids: CAGSLPGGSSYNEQFF. The CDR3 region has the DNA TGTGCCGGCAGCTTACCCGGGGGGAGCTCCTACAATGAGCAGTTCTTC.

This clone was seen a handful of times. The V and J genes are TRBV19 and TRBJ1-1, with D tentatively TRBD1 (5 bases). V was shortened by 2 bases and J by 4 bases, with 14 bases between the two germline ends. CDR3 size: 15 residues. The germline gives CDR1 LNHDA, CDR2 SQIVND (reference sequence). The CDR3 reads CASSIPAAGFTEAFF. In nucleotides, the CDR3 is TGTGCCAGTAGTATACCCGCGGCAGGGTTCACTGAAGCTTTCTTT.

This chain uses TRBV5-1 with TRBJ2-7; D ambiguous. CDR3 length: 14 residues. Germline V lookup: CDR1 SGHRS, CDR2 YFSETQ. V was pared by 0 bases and J by 0 bases, with 7 bases between. In nucleotides, the CDR3 is TGCGCCAGCAGCTTGGCCCCCACCTCCTACGAGCAGTACTTC. As protein: CASSLAPTSYEQYF.

The J gene is TRBJ2-7, the V gene TRBV6-5, with D possibly matching TRBD2 (5 bases). The germline V and J ends were trimmed by 8 bases and 5 bases, with 22 bases remaining between them. The CDR3 covers 15 residues. Germline CDR1 and CDR2: MNHEY and SVGAGI. The CDR3 loop is CASHPGGRRVHEQYF. In DNA form, the CDR3 reads TGTGCCAGCCACCCGGGCGGCAGGCGGGTTCACGAGCAGTACTTC.

V gene TRBV4-1 combines with J gene TRBJ1-5; D is ambiguous. CDR3 length: 14 residues. The germline gives CDR1 MGHRA, CDR2 YSYEKL. Between the trimmed V and J ends, which lost 1 base and 5 bases, there was a span of 9 bases. The CDR3 loop reads CASSQVFRDQPQHF. CDR3 nucleotides: TGCGCCAGCAGCCAAGTATTCCGGGATCAGCCCCAGCATTTT.

The genes are TRBV30 and TRBJ2-7; tentatively, D is TRBD1 or TRBD2 (6 bases each). V was cut by 4 bases and J by 6 bases, with 13 bases left in between. Germline lookup yields CDR1 GTSNPN and CDR2 SVGIG (reference sequence). This CDR3 has 12 residues. The CDR3 is CAWKGGPTEQYF. The CDR3 DNA reads as TGTGCCTGGAAAGGGGGGCCAACCGAGCAGTACTTC.

The V gene is TRBV21-1, the J gene TRBJ2-7; the DNA was not used to check the table's D call, TRBD2. TRBV21-1 is marked as a pseudogene. The CDR3 runs 14 residues. CDR3 DNA sequence: TGTGCCAGCCCCAACCCCGGCGGGAACGTCGAGCAGTACTTC. The encoded protein is CASPNPGGNVEQYF.

The chain combines TRBV5-1 with TRBJ2-7; 12 bases are shared with TRBD1. The CDR3 loop spans 15 amino acids. The V segment lost 6 bases and the J segment 1 base; nucleotides outside the gene matches: 5. From germline, CDR1 is SGHRS and CDR2 YFSETQ. Here the CDR3 DNA reads TGCGCCAGCAAGCTGGGACAGGGGGCATCCTACGAGCAGTACTTC. Translated, it gives CASKLGQGASYEQYF.

CDR3 DNA sequence: TGTGCCAGCAGTCTGGAGGGAGGAGACACTGAAGCTTTCTTT. This codes for CASSLEGGDTEAFF. The chain combines TRBV2 with TRBJ1-1; D unresolved. Germline V lookup: CDR1 SNHLY, CDR2 FYNNEI. The CDR3 totals 14 residues. V shed 5 bases and J shed 3 bases, with 13 bases lying between them.